The clone carrying this TCR beta chain was seen more than once but under ten times. The data were obtained in a study of blood T cell repertoires in COVID-19. Study as a whole: Acute-phase and convalescent COVID-19 samples originated in the United States, Italy and Spain. Sources were T cells, B-cell-depleted T cells, or PBMCs; the material itself was cDNA or gDNA.

The authors' processing: Amplification of reference gene primers was used by the study to estimate nucleated cell counts. TCRdb's copy holds only in-frame clones and misses some; the assay was immunoSEQ multiplex PCR. That table is the source of V, J and clone size, and D and trimming were worked out from the DNA. The table shows over 200,000 clones, with roughly 90% occurring only once. Germline V gene sequence: CDR1 SGDLS, CDR2 YYNGEE. Trimming removed 4 bases from V and 3 bases from J, with 10 bases in between. CDR3 length equals 13 residues. The chain employs TRBV9 and TRBJ1-1; D unclear. Sequenced input: peripheral blood. This receptor was taken from a woman between 35 and 50 years old with acute or convalescent COVID-19. The DNA for the CDR3 is TGTGCCAGCAGCACCAGGTCCGACACTGAAGCTTTCTTT. It translates to CASSTRSDTEAFF.